This T cell receptor beta chain appears in the sequencing data of a study of regulatory T cells in long-lasting Graves disease. Time point specified: newly diagnosed GD, antithyroid drugs for less than 3 months. PBMCs were the source of the RNA used for TCR sequencing. Graves' disease diagnosis followed American Thyroid Association guidelines. Peripheral blood, at around 8.8 milliliters, went into EDTA tubes. V gave up 6 bases and J gave up 6 bases; unmatched junction bases: 10. Looked up from germline, CDR1 is MNHEY and CDR2 is SMNVEV (reference sequence). CDR3 length: 15 amino acids. To make TCR beta libraries, researchers used iRepertoire HTBI primers and Arm-PCR of CDR3 regions. TCRdb re-analysed the multiplex PCR reads in MiXCR, keeping a single row per CDR3 protein. Of 450,000 to 500,000 distinct CDR3 sequences listed, about a sixth are singletons. There are many counts of this clonotype. These data also featured in a second study, about T cells in Graves' hyperthyroidism and ophthalmopathy. That report notes: Criteria for exclusion of patients were uncontrolled infection, other autoimmune disease, pregnancy or lactation. The blood repertoire included most of the expanded thyroid clonotypes above 0.001.

The chain recombines TRBV27 with TRBJ2-1; 8 bases map to TRBD2. The source was peripheral blood mononuclear cells (PBMCs), collected at new diagnosis, from a patient treated with antithyroid drugs. The clonotype comes from a man aged 35 to 55 with Graves disease. The CDR3, as DNA: TGTGCCAGCAGCCCCAACGGGAGGGCCTTCAATGAGCAGTTCTTC. This gives the protein CASSPNGRAFNEQFF.